The 18 T cell receptor beta chains below were found in one sample sequenced in a study of shared clonotypes between healthy human individuals. Data came from immunoSEQ multiplex PCR; TCRdb stores just in-frame clones and leaves some out. The table records about 800,000 clones, about 96% of them present only once. Terminally differentiated effector memory CD45RA+ cells were excluded by CCR7 positive selection of CD45RO-negative cells. The sequencing input was naive CD8+ T cells sorted from blood. The receptor set was obtained from a young man in good health.

The chain has TRBV7-9 and TRBJ1-4, with 9 positions matching TRBD1. The germline CDR1 and CDR2 sequences are SEHNR and FQNEAQ (reference sequence). The ends lost 4 bases at V and 4 bases at J; junction bases unmatched: 10. The CDR3 has 17 residues. Here the CDR3 reads CASSSPDRGTYNEKLFF. In nucleotides, the CDR3 is TGTGCCAGCAGCTCCCCCGACAGGGGGACGTATAATGAAAAACTGTTTTTT.

The chain carries TRBV4-3 and TRBJ1-4, with 7 bases aligning to TRBD1. J was trimmed by 4 bases and V by 1 base; bases with no gene match: 3. Germline CDR1 is LGHNA and CDR2 is YSLEER. The CDR3 loop spans 15 amino acids. The CDR3 sequence: CASSQAGTDNEKLFF. The CDR3 bases are TGCGCCAGCAGCCAAGCTGGGACAGATAATGAAAAACTGTTTTTT.

The rearrangement links TRBV7-9 to TRBJ2-7; perhaps TRBD2 as D (6 bases). Trimming removed 8 bases from V and 0 bases from J, with 20 bases in between. CDR1 and CDR2 from the germline V gene are SEHNR and FQNEAQ (reference sequence). This CDR3 has 16 amino acids. CDR3 DNA sequence: TGTGCCAGCGGCGACCGGGACTCCCCGAGCTCCTACGAGCAGTACTTC. Residues: CASGDRDSPSSYEQYF.

The chain carries TRBV28 and TRBJ2-7; 11 bases match TRBD2. The CDR3 runs 17 residues. Germline lookup yields CDR1 MDHEN and CDR2 SYDVKM. Trimming cost V 6 bases and J 1 base; bases outside gene matches: 11. The CDR3 DNA follows: TGTGCCAGCAGGTCGGCTAGCGGGAGGTTGAGGTCCTACGAGCAGTACTTC. Translated, it gives CASRSASGRLRSYEQYF.

This rearrangement joins TRBV29-1 to TRBJ1-2, with TRBD1 identical over 7 bases. CDR3 size: 15 residues. Trimming took 0 bases from V and 3 from J; bases not matched to a gene: 7. Per germline, CDR1 SQVTM and CDR2 ANQGSEA. CDR3 amino acids: CSVEDLEGADYGYTF. CDR3 sequence (DNA): TGCAGCGTTGAAGATCTAGAGGGGGCGGACTATGGCTACACCTTC.

V gene TRBV7-2 combines with J gene TRBJ2-7; 8 bases fit TRBD2. From germline, CDR1 is SGHTA and CDR2 FQGNSA. The CDR3 loop spans 19 amino acids. With V trimmed by 6 bases and J by 4 bases, 23 bases remained unmatched. CDR3 in amino acids: CASSTPQGGAGARGYEQYF. CDR3 in DNA: TGTGCCAGCAGTACACCCCAGGGAGGAGCGGGAGCCCGGGGGTACGAGCAGTACTTC.

With regard to this clone: Within the sample, other DNA sequences also encode this same CDR3. The chain recombines TRBV7-8 with TRBJ2-1; 7 nucleotides agree with TRBD2. CDR3 length equals 16 residues. V trimming: 4 bases; J trimming: 6 bases; junction bases outside the gene matches: 12. CDR1 and CDR2 (germline): SGHVS, FQNEAQ. DNA for the CDR3: TGTGCCAGCAGCTCCGCCCGGACTAGATCATTCAATGAGCAGTTCTTC. This translates into CASSSARTRSFNEQFF. Full variable domain (rest looked up from reference TRBV7-8 and TRBJ2-1): GAGVSQSPRYKVAKRGQDVALRCDPISGHVSLFWYQQALGQGPEFLTYFQNEAQLDKSGLPSDRFFAERPEGSVSTLKIQRTQQEDSAVYLCASSSARTRSFNEQFFGPGTRLTVL.

The chain combines TRBV10-3 with TRBJ2-1; TRBD2 might be the D (7 bases). V was pared by 2 bases and J by 6 bases, with 14 bases between. This CDR3 is 15 amino acids long. The germline V gene encodes CDR1 ENHRY and CDR2 SYGVKD. Here the CDR3 reads CAISERGAEGNEQFF. Here the CDR3 DNA reads TGTGCCATCAGTGAGCGGGGGGCAGAAGGCAATGAGCAGTTCTTC.

CDR3 protein: CASTPGPGYEQYF. The DNA for the CDR3 is TGTGCCAGCACGCCGGGCCCCGGCTACGAGCAGTACTTC. V and J are TRBV7-9 and TRBJ2-7; D remains ambiguous. CDR1 is SEHNR, CDR2 FQNEAQ, per germline (reference sequence). V was shortened by 7 bases and J by 3 bases, with 13 bases between the two germline ends. The length of the CDR3 is 13 residues. Drawing the rest from reference TRBV7-9 and TRBJ2-7, the complete variable domain is DTGVSQNPRHKITKRGQNVTFRCDPISEHNRLYWYRQTLGQGPEFLTYFQNEAQLEKSRLLSDRFSAERPKGSFSTLEIQRTEQGDSAMYLCASTPGPGYEQYFGPGTRLTVT.

The chain joins TRBV19 to TRBJ2-7, with D possibly being TRBD1 (6 bases). The V end lost 3 bases, the J end lost 6 bases, and 12 bases lay between the germline ends. The CDR3 is 13 amino acids. Germline V gene data show CDR1 as LNHDA and CDR2 as SQIVND (reference sequence). The CDR3 DNA reads as TGTGCCAGTAGTATCGTGGACAGACGCGAGCAGTACTTC. It yields the protein CASSIVDRREQYF.

This clone came up once. The chain combines TRBV5-1 with TRBJ2-1; 8 bases line up with TRBD2. The CDR3 covers 15 residues. J was trimmed by 6 bases and V by 5 bases; bases with no gene match: 10. Germline CDR1 reads SGHRS; CDR2 reads YFSETQ. The CDR3 coding sequence is TGCGCCAGCAGATCGCCGGGACTAGTCTCCAATGAGCAGTTCTTC. Translating gives CASRSPGLVSNEQFF.

In this sample, this clone turned up once. The J gene is TRBJ1-2, the V gene TRBV29-1; D is possibly TRBD1 (5 bases). V lost 5 bases and J 1 base, leaving 8 bases between the germline ends. Germline loops: CDR1 SQVTM, CDR2 ANQGSEA. The CDR3 has 12 amino acids. The CDR3, as DNA: TGCAGCGTTACAGACAGTAACTATGGCTACACCTTC. Translating it yields CSVTDSNYGYTF.

The V gene is TRBV27, the J gene TRBJ2-1; D tentatively reads TRBD1 or TRBD2 (5 bases each). CDR3 length equals 14 residues. V was trimmed by 8 bases and J by 8 bases, leaving 19 bases between them. Looked up from germline, CDR1 is MNHEY and CDR2 is SMNVEV (reference sequence). This chain's CDR3 is CASRDRDELHEQFF. The CDR3 coding sequence is TGTGCCAGCCGGGACCGGGACGAACTACATGAGCAGTTCTTC.

V is TRBV27 and J is TRBJ1-2; TRBD1 aligns across 7 bases. The CDR3 extends over 16 amino acids. V lost 3 bases and J lost 2; bases outside the gene matches: 9. Germline CDR1 MNHEY, CDR2 SMNVEV (reference sequence). CDR3 amino acids: CASSLSDRVGNYGYTF. CDR3 DNA: TGTGCCAGCAGTTTGTCTGACAGGGTAGGGAACTATGGCTACACCTTC.

The chain uses TRBV7-6 and TRBJ2-1; TRBD2 agrees at 8 bases. This CDR3 has 16 amino acids. Per the germline V gene, CDR1 is SGHVS and CDR2 is FNYEAQ. J lost 0 bases, V lost 5 bases, and 6 bases had no gene match. CDR3 residues: CASSRRSGSSYNEQFF. In nucleotides, the CDR3 is TGTGCCAGCAGCCGACGGAGCGGGAGCTCCTACAATGAGCAGTTCTTC. Filled out from reference TRBV7-6 and TRBJ2-1, the complete variable domain reads GAGVSQSPRYKVTKRGQDVALRCDPISGHVSLYWYRQALGQGPEFLTYFNYEAQQDKSGLPNDRFSAERPEGSISTLTIQRTEQRDSAMYRCASSRRSGSSYNEQFFGPGTRLTVL.

The chain couples TRBV7-9 to TRBJ2-7, with a weak D call TRBD2 (5 bases). The V end lost 4 bases, the J end lost 3 bases, and 16 bases lay between the germline ends. The CDR3 length is 15 residues. The germline gives CDR1 SEHNR, CDR2 FQNEAQ (reference sequence). In DNA, the CDR3 is TGTGCCAGCAGCTGGGGAGCGGACGCCCGCTACGAGCAGTACTTC. Protein: CASSWGADARYEQYF.

The gene calls are TRBV5-6 and TRBJ2-7; 9 bases line up with TRBD2. V gave up 5 bases and J gave up 4 bases; unmatched junction bases: 10. This CDR3 comprises 15 residues. Germline V gene sequence: CDR1 SGHDT, CDR2 YYEEEE. CDR3 region: CASSSESSGSYEQYF. In DNA, the CDR3 is TGTGCCAGCAGTTCTGAAAGTAGCGGGAGTTACGAGCAGTACTTC.

This clone has just one count. The chain joins TRBV27 to TRBJ1-2; the match to TRBD1 covers 10 bases. This CDR3 contains 13 residues. Germline V CDR1 and CDR2: MNHEY, SMNVEV (reference sequence). V trimming: 6 bases; J trimming: 8 bases; junction bases outside the gene matches: 6. The CDR3 loop reads CASSRGTGEGYTF. The CDR3 DNA is TGTGCCAGCAGCCGAGGGACAGGGGAAGGCTACACCTTC.